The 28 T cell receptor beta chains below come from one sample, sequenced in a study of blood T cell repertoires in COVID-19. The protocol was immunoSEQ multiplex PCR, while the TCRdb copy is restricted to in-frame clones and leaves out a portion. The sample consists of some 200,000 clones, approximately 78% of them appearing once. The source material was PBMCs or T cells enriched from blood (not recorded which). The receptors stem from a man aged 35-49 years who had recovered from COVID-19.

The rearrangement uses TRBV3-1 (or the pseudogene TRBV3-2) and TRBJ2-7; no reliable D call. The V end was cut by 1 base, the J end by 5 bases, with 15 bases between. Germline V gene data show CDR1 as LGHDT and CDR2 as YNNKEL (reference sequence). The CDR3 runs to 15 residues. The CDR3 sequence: CASSQVVHVRNEQYF. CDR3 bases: TGTGCCAGCAGCCAAGTCGTACACGTCCGCAACGAGCAGTACTTC.

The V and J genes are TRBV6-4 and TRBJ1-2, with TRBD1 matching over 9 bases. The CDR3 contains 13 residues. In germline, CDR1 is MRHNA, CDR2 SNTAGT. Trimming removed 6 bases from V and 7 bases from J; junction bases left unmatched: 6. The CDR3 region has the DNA TGTGCCAGCAGATCGGACAGGGGAGGTGGCTACACCTTC. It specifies CASRSDRGGGYTF.

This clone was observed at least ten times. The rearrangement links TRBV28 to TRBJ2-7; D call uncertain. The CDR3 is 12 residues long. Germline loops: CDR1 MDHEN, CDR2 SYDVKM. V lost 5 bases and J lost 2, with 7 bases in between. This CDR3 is CASSILPYEQYF. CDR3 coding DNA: TGTGCCAGCAGTATCCTTCCCTACGAGCAGTACTTC.

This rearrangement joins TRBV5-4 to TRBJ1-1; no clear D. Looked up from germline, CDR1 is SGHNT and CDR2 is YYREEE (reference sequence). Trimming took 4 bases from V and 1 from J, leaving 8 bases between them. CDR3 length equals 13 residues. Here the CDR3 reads CASSRAWNTEAFF. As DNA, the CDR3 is TGTGCCAGCAGCCGAGCGTGGAACACTGAAGCTTTCTTT.

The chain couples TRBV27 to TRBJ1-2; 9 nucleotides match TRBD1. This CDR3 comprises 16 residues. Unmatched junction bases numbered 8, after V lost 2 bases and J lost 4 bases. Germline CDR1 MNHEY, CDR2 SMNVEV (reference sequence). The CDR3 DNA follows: TGTGCCAGCAGTTTAGCCGGGACAGGGCGAGGCTATGGCTACACCTTC. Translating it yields CASSLAGTGRGYGYTF.

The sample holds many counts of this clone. CDR3 sequence reads: CASSPDRGGETQYF. DNA of the CDR3: TGCGCCAGCTCACCGGACAGGGGAGGAGAGACCCAGTACTTC. The chain joins TRBV10-2 to TRBJ2-5; 9 bases match TRBD1. V shed 8 bases, J shed 4 bases, and the junction held 8 bases outside the gene matches. From germline, CDR1 is WSHSY and CDR2 SAAADI. The length of the CDR3 is 14 residues.

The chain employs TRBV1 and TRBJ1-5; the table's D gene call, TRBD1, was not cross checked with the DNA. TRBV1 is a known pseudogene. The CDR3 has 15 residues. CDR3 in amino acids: CTSSQDRVNNQPQHF. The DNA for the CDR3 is TGCACCAGCAGCCAAGACAGGGTTAACAATCAGCCCCAGCATTTT.

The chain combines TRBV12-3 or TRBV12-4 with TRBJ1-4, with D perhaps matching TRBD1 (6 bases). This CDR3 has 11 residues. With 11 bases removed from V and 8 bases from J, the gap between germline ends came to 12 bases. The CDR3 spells CAVRTVEKLFF. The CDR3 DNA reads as TGTGCCGTCAGGACAGTAGAAAAACTGTTTTTT.

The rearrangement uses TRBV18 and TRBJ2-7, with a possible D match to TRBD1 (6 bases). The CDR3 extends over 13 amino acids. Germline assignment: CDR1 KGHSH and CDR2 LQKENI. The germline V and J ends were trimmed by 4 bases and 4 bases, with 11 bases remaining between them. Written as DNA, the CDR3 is TGTGCCAGCTCACTGGCACAGGGTTACGAGCAGTACTTC. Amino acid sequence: CASSLAQGYEQYF.

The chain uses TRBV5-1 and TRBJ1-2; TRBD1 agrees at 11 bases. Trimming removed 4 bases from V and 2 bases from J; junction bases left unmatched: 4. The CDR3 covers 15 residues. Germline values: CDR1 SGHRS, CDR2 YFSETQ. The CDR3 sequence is CASSTRDRGNYGYTF. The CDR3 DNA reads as TGCGCCAGCAGCACCCGGGACAGGGGGAACTATGGCTACACCTTC.

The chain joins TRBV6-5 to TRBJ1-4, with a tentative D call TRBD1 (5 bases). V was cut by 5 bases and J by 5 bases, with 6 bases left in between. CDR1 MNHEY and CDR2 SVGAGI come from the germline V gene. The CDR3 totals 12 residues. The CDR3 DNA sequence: TGTGCCAGCAGTCAGGGAAATGAAAAACTGTTTTTT. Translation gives CASSQGNEKLFF.

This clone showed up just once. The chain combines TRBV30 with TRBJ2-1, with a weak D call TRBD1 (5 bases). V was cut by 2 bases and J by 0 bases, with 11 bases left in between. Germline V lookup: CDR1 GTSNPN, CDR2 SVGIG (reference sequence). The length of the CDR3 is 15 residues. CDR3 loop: CAWSPGKSSYNEQFF. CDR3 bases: TGTGCCTGGAGTCCAGGGAAAAGCTCCTACAATGAGCAGTTCTTC.

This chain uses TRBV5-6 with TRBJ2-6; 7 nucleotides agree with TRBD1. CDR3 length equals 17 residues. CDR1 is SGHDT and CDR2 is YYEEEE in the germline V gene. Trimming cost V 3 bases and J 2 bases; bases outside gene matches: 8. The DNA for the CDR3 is TGTGCCAGCAGCTCCCAGACGACAGGGCCTGGGGCCAACGTCCTGACTTTC. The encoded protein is CASSSQTTGPGANVLTF.

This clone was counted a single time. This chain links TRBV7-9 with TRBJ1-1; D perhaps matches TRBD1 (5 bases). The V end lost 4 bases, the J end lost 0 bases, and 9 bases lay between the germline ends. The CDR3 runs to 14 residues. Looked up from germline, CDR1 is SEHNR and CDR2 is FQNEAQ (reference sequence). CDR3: CASSSGPLNTEAFF. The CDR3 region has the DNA TGTGCCAGCAGCTCAGGGCCCTTGAACACTGAAGCTTTCTTT.

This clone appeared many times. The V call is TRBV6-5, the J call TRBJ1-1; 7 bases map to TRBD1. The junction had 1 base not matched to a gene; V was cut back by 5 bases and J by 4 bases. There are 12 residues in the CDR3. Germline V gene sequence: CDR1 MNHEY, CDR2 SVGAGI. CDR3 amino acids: CASSTGATEAFF. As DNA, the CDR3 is TGTGCCAGCAGTACAGGGGCCACTGAAGCTTTCTTT.

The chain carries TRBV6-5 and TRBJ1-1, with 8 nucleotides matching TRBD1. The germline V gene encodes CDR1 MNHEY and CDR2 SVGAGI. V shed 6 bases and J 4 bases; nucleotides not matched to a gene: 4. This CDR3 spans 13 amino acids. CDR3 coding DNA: TGTGCCAGCAGCCTACAGGGGGGCACTGAAGCTTTCTTT. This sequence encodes CASSLQGGTEAFF.

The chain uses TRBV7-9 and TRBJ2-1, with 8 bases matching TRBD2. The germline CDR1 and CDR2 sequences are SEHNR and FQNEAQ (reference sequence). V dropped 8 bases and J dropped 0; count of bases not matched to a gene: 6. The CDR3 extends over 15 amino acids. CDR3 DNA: TGTGCCAGCCGTACGGGGGGGATCTCCTACAATGAGCAGTTCTTC. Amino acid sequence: CASRTGGISYNEQFF.

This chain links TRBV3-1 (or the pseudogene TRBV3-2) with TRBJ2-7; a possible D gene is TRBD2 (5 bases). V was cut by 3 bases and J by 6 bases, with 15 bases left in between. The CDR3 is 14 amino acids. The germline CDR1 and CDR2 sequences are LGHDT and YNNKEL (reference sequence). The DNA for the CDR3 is TGTGCCAGCAGCCAGGGCGAGGGTGTATCCGAGCAGTACTTC. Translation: CASSQGEGVSEQYF.

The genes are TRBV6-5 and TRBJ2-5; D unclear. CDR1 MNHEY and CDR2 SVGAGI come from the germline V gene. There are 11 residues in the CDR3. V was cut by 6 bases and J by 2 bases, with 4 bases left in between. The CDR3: CASRQQETQYF. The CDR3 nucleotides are TGTGCCAGCAGACAACAAGAGACCCAGTACTTC.

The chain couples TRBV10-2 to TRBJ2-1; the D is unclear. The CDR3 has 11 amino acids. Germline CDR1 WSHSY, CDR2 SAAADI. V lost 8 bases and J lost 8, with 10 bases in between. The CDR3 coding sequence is TGCGCCAGCTCTCGAAGCTATGAGCAGTTCTTC. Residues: CASSRSYEQFF.

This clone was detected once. The CDR3 nucleotides are TGTGCCGCAGCGGGGGACAGGGTATATGGCTACACCTTC. This gives the protein CAAAGDRVYGYTF. V is TRBV6-5 and J is TRBJ1-2; the match to TRBD1 covers 9 bases. The CDR3 consists of 13 residues. CDR1 is MNHEY and CDR2 is SVGAGI in the germline V gene. Losses at the gene ends were 11 bases for V and 5 bases for J; bases not matched to a gene: 9.

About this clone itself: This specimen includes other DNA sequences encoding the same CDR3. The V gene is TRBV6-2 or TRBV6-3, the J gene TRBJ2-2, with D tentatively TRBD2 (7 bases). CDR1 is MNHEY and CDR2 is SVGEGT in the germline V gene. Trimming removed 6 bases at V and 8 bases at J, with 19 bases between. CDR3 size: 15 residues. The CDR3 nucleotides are TGTGCCAGCAGCTGGGGGGGGCTGATTACTGGGGAGCTGTTTTTT. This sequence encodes CASSWGGLITGELFF.

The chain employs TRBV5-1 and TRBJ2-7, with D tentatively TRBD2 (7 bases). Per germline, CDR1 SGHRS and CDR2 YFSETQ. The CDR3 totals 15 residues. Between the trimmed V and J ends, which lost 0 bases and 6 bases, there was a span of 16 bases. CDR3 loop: CASSLAGGLVGEQYF. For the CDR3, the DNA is TGCGCCAGCAGCTTGGCCGGGGGGCTCGTGGGCGAGCAGTACTTC.

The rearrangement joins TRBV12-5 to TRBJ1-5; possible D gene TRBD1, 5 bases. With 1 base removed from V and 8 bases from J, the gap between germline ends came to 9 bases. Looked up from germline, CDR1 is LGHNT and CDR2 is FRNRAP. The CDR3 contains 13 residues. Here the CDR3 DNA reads TGTGCTAGTGGTTTGGGGGGCGGGAAGCCCCAGCATTTT. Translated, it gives CASGLGGGKPQHF.

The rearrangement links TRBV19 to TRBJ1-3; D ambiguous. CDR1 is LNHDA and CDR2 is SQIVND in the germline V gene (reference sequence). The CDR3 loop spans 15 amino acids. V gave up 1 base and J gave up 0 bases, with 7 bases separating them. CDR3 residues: CASSIGWSSGNTIYF. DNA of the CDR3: TGTGCCAGTAGTATAGGGTGGAGCTCTGGAAACACCATATATTTT.

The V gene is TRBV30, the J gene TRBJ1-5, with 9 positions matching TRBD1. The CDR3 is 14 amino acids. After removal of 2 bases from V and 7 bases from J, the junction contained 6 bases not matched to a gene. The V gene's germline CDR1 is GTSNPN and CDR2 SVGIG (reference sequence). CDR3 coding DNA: TGTGCCTGGAGTTGGGGACAGGGAGGCCAGCCCCAGCATTTT. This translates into CAWSWGQGGQPQHF.

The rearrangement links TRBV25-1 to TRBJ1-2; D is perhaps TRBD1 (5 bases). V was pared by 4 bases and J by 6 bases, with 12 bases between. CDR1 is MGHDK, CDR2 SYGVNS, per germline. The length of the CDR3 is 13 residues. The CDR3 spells CASSGAGFDGYTF. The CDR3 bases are TGTGCCAGCAGTGGGGCAGGGTTTGATGGCTACACCTTC.

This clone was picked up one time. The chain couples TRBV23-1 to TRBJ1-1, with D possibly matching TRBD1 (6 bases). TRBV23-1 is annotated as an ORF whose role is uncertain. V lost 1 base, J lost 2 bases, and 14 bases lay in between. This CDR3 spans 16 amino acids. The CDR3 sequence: CASSQYEGQRNTEAFF. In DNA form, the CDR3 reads TGCGCCAGCAGTCAATACGAAGGACAGCGTAACACTGAAGCTTTCTTT.